The rows below give T cell receptor beta chains drawn from one sample of a study of blood T cell repertoires in COVID-19. Profiled with immunoSEQ multiplex PCR; TCRdb holds only in-frame clones, not every one. The sample carries about 200,000 clones, 82% recorded once. The sequencing sample was made of peripheral blood. The receptors derive from a woman aged 40 to 55 with acute or convalescent COVID-19. The CDR3 runs from the conserved cysteine through the conserved F or W. Fields, in order: clone size, D gene, J gene, V gene, CDR3 protein, CDR3 DNA. A D gene is named only where the DNA matches it firmly. A clone size is listed for some rows: how often the clone was seen (once, few, many), or a class if it is expanded.

clone_size: once; d_call: -; j_call: TRBJ2-1; v_call: TRBV5-1; cdr3_aa: CASSFEGGPYNEQFF; cdr3_nt: TGCGCCAGCAGCTTTGAGGGGGGGCCTTACAATGAGCAGTTCTTC
clone_size: -; d_call: TRBD1; j_call: TRBJ1-3; v_call: TRBV11-2; cdr3_aa: CASTKRDRPTGNTIYF; cdr3_nt: TGTGCCAGCACCAAAAGGGACAGGCCTACTGGAAACACCATATATTTT
clone_size: -; d_call: -; j_call: TRBJ1-1; v_call: TRBV28; cdr3_aa: CASSSYNLNTEAFF; cdr3_nt: TGTGCCAGCAGTTCTTACAATTTAAACACTGAAGCTTTCTTT
clone_size: once; d_call: -; j_call: TRBJ2-2; v_call: TRBV9; cdr3_aa: CASSAARGTGELFF; cdr3_nt: TGTGCCAGCAGCGCAGCCCGGGGCACCGGGGAGCTGTTTTTT
clone_size: -; d_call: TRBD1; j_call: TRBJ2-1; v_call: TRBV20-1; cdr3_aa: CSASPPTGSYNEQFF; cdr3_nt: TGCAGTGCTAGTCCTCCGACAGGGAGCTACAATGAGCAGTTCTTC
clone_size: -; d_call: TRBD2; j_call: TRBJ2-2; v_call: TRBV5-5; cdr3_aa: CASSFQRLAGGPGTGELFF; cdr3_nt: TGTGCCAGCAGCTTTCAGCGACTAGCGGGGGGGCCGGGTACCGGGGAGCTGTTTTTT
clone_size: -; d_call: -; j_call: TRBJ1-1; v_call: TRBV9; cdr3_aa: CASSAGYTEAFF; cdr3_nt: TGTGCCAGCAGCGCAGGGTACACTGAAGCTTTCTTT
clone_size: once; d_call: TRBD2; j_call: TRBJ2-3; v_call: TRBV10-3; cdr3_aa: CAISETSGRRTDTQYF; cdr3_nt: TGTGCCATCAGTGAGACTAGCGGGAGGAGGACAGATACGCAGTATTTT
clone_size: -; d_call: TRBD2; j_call: TRBJ2-1; v_call: TRBV5-1; cdr3_aa: CASSLSRTSGVDFNEQFF; cdr3_nt: TGCGCCAGCAGCTTATCCCGGACTAGCGGGGTGGATTTCAATGAGCAGTTCTTC
clone_size: -; d_call: -; j_call: TRBJ1-1; v_call: TRBV7-9; cdr3_aa: CASSLGAIQAFF; cdr3_nt: TGTGCCAGCAGCTTAGGGGCGATTCAAGCTTTCTTT
clone_size: -; d_call: -; j_call: TRBJ2-3; v_call: TRBV5-4; cdr3_aa: CASSSIMSTDTQYF; cdr3_nt: TGTGCCAGCAGCTCTATTATGAGCACAGATACGCAGTATTTT
clone_size: -; d_call: TRBD1; j_call: TRBJ2-7; v_call: TRBV6-2/TRBV6-3; cdr3_aa: CASSFRTGEEQYF; cdr3_nt: TGTGCCAGCAGTTTTCGGACAGGGGAAGAGCAGTACTTC
clone_size: -; d_call: -; j_call: TRBJ2-1; v_call: TRBV24-1; cdr3_aa: CATSPGLRLSSYNEQFF; cdr3_nt: TGTGCCACCAGTCCTGGTTTGCGCTTAAGCTCCTACAATGAGCAGTTCTTC
clone_size: -; d_call: TRBD1; j_call: TRBJ2-5; v_call: TRBV14; cdr3_aa: CASSPWTGLFQETQYF; cdr3_nt: TGTGCCAGCAGCCCCTGGACAGGCCTCTTTCAAGAGACCCAGTACTTC
clone_size: -; d_call: TRBD1; j_call: TRBJ2-3; v_call: TRBV5-1; cdr3_aa: CASSLKGQLTDTQYF; cdr3_nt: TGCGCCAGCAGCTTGAAGGGACAGCTCACAGATACGCAGTATTTT
clone_size: -; d_call: TRBD2; j_call: TRBJ2-2; v_call: TRBV4-1; cdr3_aa: CASSHGGLAVGELFF; cdr3_nt: TGCGCCAGCAGCCATGGAGGACTAGCTGTCGGGGAGCTGTTTTTT
clone_size: -; d_call: -; j_call: TRBJ2-7; v_call: TRBV4-1; cdr3_aa: CASSPGRGVVYEQYF; cdr3_nt: TGCGCCAGCAGCCCCGGGCGGGGCGTCGTCTACGAGCAGTACTTC
clone_size: -; d_call: TRBD1; j_call: TRBJ1-3; v_call: TRBV2; cdr3_aa: CASSPRGTGPGNTIYF; cdr3_nt: TGTGCCAGCAGTCCAAGGGGGACAGGGCCTGGAAACACCATATATTTT
clone_size: -; d_call: -; j_call: TRBJ2-2; v_call: TRBV11-3; cdr3_aa: CASSLAHNTGELFF; cdr3_nt: TGTGCCAGCAGCTTAGCACACAACACCGGGGAGCTGTTTTTT
clone_size: -; d_call: TRBD1; j_call: TRBJ1-5; v_call: TRBV19; cdr3_aa: CASKTQTGLSNQPQHF; cdr3_nt: TGTGCCAGTAAGACCCAGACAGGGCTCAGCAATCAGCCCCAGCATTTT
clone_size: once; d_call: -; j_call: TRBJ1-6; v_call: TRBV2; cdr3_aa: CASSNNQQGLNSPLHF; cdr3_nt: TGTGCCAGCAGTAACAATCAACAGGGCCTCAATTCACCCCTCCACTTT
clone_size: -; d_call: -; j_call: TRBJ1-2; v_call: TRBV5-1; cdr3_aa: CASSQAGQRGNGYTF; cdr3_nt: TGCGCCAGCAGCCAGGCCGGACAGAGAGGCAATGGCTACACCTTC
clone_size: -; d_call: TRBD1; j_call: TRBJ2-7; v_call: TRBV7-8; cdr3_aa: CASSLGQGSPYEQYF; cdr3_nt: TGTGCCAGCAGCTTAGGACAGGGGAGTCCCTACGAGCAGTACTTC
clone_size: -; d_call: -; j_call: TRBJ2-1; v_call: TRBV6-2/TRBV6-3; cdr3_aa: CASSRGAYNEQFF; cdr3_nt: TGTGCCAGCAGTCGAGGTGCATACAATGAGCAGTTCTTC
clone_size: once; d_call: -; j_call: TRBJ2-2; v_call: TRBV4-2; cdr3_aa: CASSQDPRVELFF; cdr3_nt: TGTGCCAGCAGCCAAGATCCGCGGGTAGAGCTGTTTTTT
clone_size: -; d_call: -; j_call: TRBJ1-6; v_call: TRBV10-1; cdr3_aa: CASSDRRTDSPLHF; cdr3_nt: TGCGCCAGCAGTGACCGGAGGACAGATTCACCCCTCCACTTT
clone_size: -; d_call: -; j_call: TRBJ2-5; v_call: TRBV29-1; cdr3_aa: CSVLAHKYQETQYF; cdr3_nt: TGCAGCGTATTAGCGCATAAGTACCAAGAGACCCAGTACTTC
clone_size: -; d_call: -; j_call: TRBJ1-6; v_call: TRBV11-1; cdr3_aa: CASSVGGQIYNSPLHF; cdr3_nt: TGTGCCAGCAGCGTCGGAGGACAGATCTATAATTCACCCCTCCACTTT
clone_size: -; d_call: -; j_call: TRBJ2-2; v_call: TRBV5-1; cdr3_aa: CASSLVQGPFTGELFF; cdr3_nt: TGCGCCAGCAGCTTGGTGCAGGGGCCATTCACCGGGGAGCTGTTTTTT
clone_size: once; d_call: -; j_call: TRBJ2-1; v_call: TRBV4-1; cdr3_aa: CASSQQGSTLYNEQFF; cdr3_nt: TGCGCCAGCAGCCAACAGGGGTCCACGCTTTACAATGAGCAGTTCTTC
clone_size: -; d_call: -; j_call: TRBJ2-2; v_call: TRBV6-5; cdr3_aa: CASSSEGGAGELFF; cdr3_nt: TGTGCCAGCAGTTCAGAGGGGGGGGCCGGGGAGCTGTTTTTT